Listed here are 24 T cell receptor beta chains from one sample, sequenced in a study of cytomegalovirus exposure and HLA in healthy donors. The primer mix had 60 Vbeta and 13 Jbeta primers. Using immunoSEQ multiplex PCR, the repertoire was profiled, and TCRdb retains in-frame clones only, with some absent. The table lists about 150,000 clones, 80% of them singletons. Sequencing used PBMCs. All receptors derive from a male donor in good health and CMV-seropositive.

J is TRBJ2-3 and V is TRBV5-1; the match to TRBD2 covers 7 bases. Unmatched junction bases numbered 10, after V lost 4 bases and J lost 2 bases. The germline V gene has CDR1 SGHRS and CDR2 YFSETQ. The CDR3 extends over 16 amino acids. The CDR3, as DNA: TGCGCCAGCAGCGGGGGGGAGCGGTACATCACAGATACGCAGTATTTT. It yields the protein CASSGGERYITDTQYF.

This clone showed up just once. As DNA, the CDR3 is TGTGCCAGCAGCGTAGAACTAGCGCCAGCCTACGAGCAGTACTTC. This codes for CASSVELAPAYEQYF. The chain couples TRBV9 to TRBJ2-7; 7 bases fit TRBD2. Germline-derived CDR1 and CDR2 are SGDLS and YYNGEE. This CDR3 region has 15 residues. Trimming removed 0 bases from V and 2 bases from J; junction bases left unmatched: 5.

This sequence joins TRBV5-1 and TRBJ2-2, with 7 bases matching TRBD1. The CDR3 totals 14 residues. The J segment lost 4 bases and the V segment lost 3 bases, leaving 3 bases of the junction unmatched. Germline values: CDR1 SGHRS, CDR2 YFSETQ. CDR3 sequence: CASSSAGGTGELFF. The CDR3 DNA sequence: TGCGCCAGCAGCTCGGCAGGGGGCACCGGGGAGCTGTTTTTT.

The chain uses TRBV7-3 and TRBJ1-6, with a weak D call TRBD1 (6 bases). V was pared by 2 bases and J by 4 bases, with 9 bases between. The CDR3 is 15 amino acids. Per germline, CDR1 SGHTA and CDR2 FQGTGA. CDR3 nucleotide sequence: TGTGCCAGCAGCTTAGCTGGACAGTATAATTCACCCCTCCACTTT. Translation gives CASSLAGQYNSPLHF.

This clone was picked up a small number of times. The chain carries TRBV20-1 and TRBJ1-1; no definite D call. Germline assignment: CDR1 DFQATT and CDR2 SNEGSKA (reference sequence). The CDR3 has 11 amino acids. The germline V and J ends were trimmed by 5 bases and 14 bases, with 18 bases remaining between them. CDR3 DNA: TGCAGTGCTGAGAGGACTCTCTTTTCGTTCTTT. Translated, it gives CSAERTLFSFF.

V gene TRBV5-1 combines with J gene TRBJ2-2, with TRBD2 identical over 7 bases. The CDR3 has 16 residues. V was clipped by 2 bases and J by 2 bases; unmatched bases: 6. Germline CDR1 reads SGHRS; CDR2 reads YFSETQ. The CDR3 DNA reads TGCGCCAGCAGCTTACTAGCGCTTCGTAACACCGGGGAGCTGTTTTTT. Protein product: CASSLLALRNTGELFF.

The rearrangement joins TRBV27 to TRBJ2-7, with 8 bases matching TRBD1. Trimming cost V 7 bases and J 6 bases; bases outside gene matches: 5. The CDR3 has 12 residues. Germline CDR1 and CDR2: MNHEY and SMNVEV (reference sequence). The CDR3 sequence is CASKTGAGEQYF. The CDR3 DNA follows: TGTGCCAGCAAGACAGGGGCCGGCGAGCAGTACTTC.

The DNA for the CDR3 is TGTGCCAGCAGTGAGGGACAGGGGATGAGCAATCAGCCCCAGCATTTT. Translation gives CASSEGQGMSNQPQHF. V usage is TRBV6-1 and J usage is TRBJ1-5, with TRBD1 identical over 10 bases. CDR3 length: 16 residues. Trimming removed 3 bases from V and 1 base from J; junction bases left unmatched: 3. The germline V gene encodes CDR1 MNHNS and CDR2 SASEGT.

The chain joins TRBV5-1 to TRBJ2-7, with 9 bases aligning to TRBD2. In germline, CDR1 is SGHRS, CDR2 YFSETQ. Germline trimming cut 4 bases from V and 2 bases from J; bases unmatched to any gene: 7. The CDR3 consists of 15 residues. The CDR3 loop reads CASSAGLAKTYEQYF. In nucleotides, the CDR3 is TGCGCCAGCAGCGCCGGACTAGCGAAAACCTACGAGCAGTACTTC. The whole variable domain, filled in from reference TRBV5-1 and TRBJ2-7, reads KAGVTQTPRYLIKTRGQQVTLSCSPISGHRSVSWYQQTPGQGLQFLFEYFSETQRNKGNFPGRFSGRQFSNSRSEMNVSTLELGDSALYLCASSAGLAKTYEQYFGPGTRLTVT.

DNA of the CDR3: TGTGCCAGCAGTTTGGGCGGGAGGGTTTACGAGCAGTACTTC. Its translation is CASSLGGRVYEQYF. The V gene is TRBV27, the J gene TRBJ2-7; 9 bases are shared with TRBD2. The CDR3 is made up of 14 amino acids. CDR1 and CDR2 (germline): MNHEY, SMNVEV (reference sequence). Trimming at V came to 3 bases and at J to 4 bases, leaving 4 bases not matched to a gene.

V is TRBV11-3 and J is TRBJ2-7, with 7 nucleotides matching TRBD2. Per the germline V gene, CDR1 is SGHNT and CDR2 is YENEEA. CDR3 length: 14 amino acids. After removal of 4 bases from V and 3 bases from J, the junction contained 6 bases not matched to a gene. The CDR3 DNA follows: TGTGCCAGCAGCTCTCGGGAGGTCCTCTACGAGCAGTACTTC. Amino acids: CASSSREVLYEQYF.

As DNA, the CDR3 is TGTGCCAGCAGCCCTAGGTCAAGTGAAAGGCATGGGGGCTTCTACGAGCAGTACTTC. Encoded protein: CASSPRSSERHGGFYEQYF. The chain uses TRBV2 and TRBJ2-7, with D tentatively TRBD1 (6 bases). CDR3 length: 19 amino acids. V was cut by 6 bases and J by 3 bases, with 30 bases left in between. Per the germline V gene, CDR1 is SNHLY and CDR2 is FYNNEI.

V and J are TRBV7-9 and TRBJ1-2; 8 bases agree with TRBD1. Unmatched junction bases numbered 14, after V lost 7 bases and J lost 7 bases. The CDR3 runs 15 residues. Germline values: CDR1 SEHNR, CDR2 FQNEAQ (reference sequence). CDR3 nucleotides: TGTGCCAGCAACCCCCCGAACAGGGGGTCTCGTGGCTACACCTTC. It translates to CASNPPNRGSRGYTF.

V gene TRBV6-6 combines with J gene TRBJ2-5; 8 nucleotides agree with TRBD2. This CDR3 comprises 11 residues. The germline gives CDR1 MNHNY, CDR2 SVGAGI (reference sequence). The J segment lost 9 bases and the V segment lost 6 bases, leaving 3 bases of the junction unmatched. The CDR3, as DNA: TGTGCCAGCAGCCGGGGGGGGGCCCAGTACTTC. Protein sequence: CASSRGGAQYF.

This chain links TRBV9 with TRBJ2-1; D might be TRBD2 (7 bases). The ends were cut back, 0 bases at V and 0 bases at J, with 10 bases in the middle. CDR1 and CDR2 from the germline V gene are SGDLS and YYNGEE. The CDR3 consists of 16 residues. The CDR3 loop reads CASSVGGGYSYNEQFF. In DNA form, the CDR3 reads TGTGCCAGCAGCGTAGGGGGGGGCTACTCCTACAATGAGCAGTTCTTC.

The CDR3 DNA follows: TGCAGCGTTGCCCCCCCGGGACAGGGGGTAAATGGCTACACCTTC. It yields the protein CSVAPPGQGVNGYTF. The rearrangement joins TRBV29-1 to TRBJ1-2; 11 bases map to TRBD1. The CDR3 spans 15 residues. Germline CDR1 SQVTM, CDR2 ANQGSEA. V shed 4 bases, J shed 6 bases, and the junction held 10 bases outside the gene matches. The variable domain in full, with the rest retrieved from reference TRBV29-1 and TRBJ1-2, is SAVISQKPSRDICQRGTSLTIQCQVDSQVTMMFWYRQQPGQSLTLIATANQGSEATYESGFVIDKFPISRPNLTFSTLTVSNMSPEDSSIYLCSVAPPGQGVNGYTFGSGTRLTVV.

This CDR3 is CAGQELATNEQYF. DNA for the CDR3: TGTGCCGGCCAGGAGCTAGCTACAAACGAGCAGTACTTC. This sequence joins TRBV5-4 and TRBJ2-7; tentative D call: TRBD2 (5 bases). The CDR3 length is 13 residues. The V end was cut by 10 bases, the J end by 5 bases, with 19 bases between. Looked up from germline, CDR1 is SGHNT and CDR2 is YYREEE (reference sequence).

This chain links TRBV7-8 with TRBJ2-7, with TRBD2 identical over 14 bases. V gave up 3 bases and J gave up 0 bases; unmatched junction bases: 13. Germline CDR1 reads SGHVS; CDR2 reads FQNEAQ. This CDR3 has 20 amino acids. CDR3 sequence (DNA): TGTGCCAGCAGCTTCAAACTGGGACTAGCGGGAGTGGGTGACTCCTACGAGCAGTACTTC. It specifies CASSFKLGLAGVGDSYEQYF.

The rearrangement links TRBV5-4 to TRBJ2-2, with 7 bases matching TRBD1. The CDR3 is made up of 15 amino acids. Germline V CDR1 and CDR2: SGHNT, YYREEE (reference sequence). Trimming cost V 3 bases and J 6 bases; bases outside gene matches: 8. CDR3 sequence reads: CASSSQGNGPGELFF. The CDR3 nucleotides read TGTGCCAGCAGCTCACAGGGGAATGGGCCCGGGGAGCTGTTTTTT.

As DNA, the CDR3 is TGTGCCAGCAGTCTCGACAGGCGAACCTATGGCTACACCTTC. As protein: CASSLDRRTYGYTF. The gene calls are TRBV6-6 and TRBJ1-2; possibly TRBD1 for D (6 bases). The germline V gene encodes CDR1 MNHNY and CDR2 SVGAGI (reference sequence). The CDR3 runs 14 residues. V gave up 5 bases and J gave up 4 bases, with 14 bases separating them.

The chain employs TRBV6-1 and TRBJ2-1, with 11 bases matching TRBD2. V was clipped by 3 bases and J by 2 bases; unmatched bases: 3. The CDR3 runs 16 residues. CDR1 and CDR2 (germline): MNHNS, SASEGT. This chain's CDR3 is CASSDLAGGPYNEQFF. CDR3 bases: TGTGCCAGCAGTGATTTAGCGGGAGGGCCCTACAATGAGCAGTTCTTC.

The J gene is TRBJ2-7, the V gene TRBV10-3; 10 bases are shared with TRBD2. The CDR3 is 13 residues long. Looked up from germline, CDR1 is ENHRY and CDR2 is SYGVKD. The trim removed 6 bases at V and 12 bases at J, leaving 11 bases unmatched. This CDR3 is CAISAGLANMPYF. The DNA for the CDR3 is TGTGCCATCAGCGCGGGACTAGCGAATATGCCGTACTTC.

The CDR3 loop is CAISESGTSGVLSYEQYF. CDR3 DNA: TGTGCCATCAGTGAGTCTGGGACTAGCGGGGTACTATCCTACGAGCAGTACTTC. The chain combines TRBV10-3 with TRBJ2-7, with 13 bases aligning to TRBD2. Germline CDR1 reads ENHRY; CDR2 reads SYGVKD. The CDR3 contains 18 residues. V shed 0 bases, J shed 1 base, and the junction held 6 bases outside the gene matches.

V usage is TRBV7-8 and J usage is TRBJ1-1; D is ambiguous. Looked up from germline, CDR1 is SGHVS and CDR2 is FQNEAQ. This CDR3 has 17 residues. Trimming shortened V by 4 bases and J by 0 bases, and 18 bases separated the two germline ends. CDR3: CASSSALGSGVNTEAFF. CDR3 in DNA: TGTGCCAGCAGCTCGGCGCTAGGTAGCGGGGTGAACACTGAAGCTTTCTTT.